These 28 T cell receptor beta chains came from one sample sequenced in a study of early T cells in non-severe SARS-CoV-2 infection. TCRdb reanalysed the 5' RACE reads using MiXCR and keeps one entry per CDR3 protein. The data contain tens of thousands of distinct CDR3 sequences, around 6.6% of them singletons. This specimen consisted of whole blood, obtained at baseline. Source of these receptors: an adult who was a healthcare worker with PCR-confirmed SARS-CoV-2 infection or an uninfected control (not recorded which).

This clonotype has at least ten counts. The chain is built from TRBV5-8 and TRBJ1-1; no definite D call. This CDR3 comprises 13 residues. Per the germline V gene, CDR1 is SGHTS and CDR2 is YDEGEE. Between the trimmed V and J ends, which lost 3 bases and 0 bases, there was a span of 6 bases. Here the CDR3 DNA reads TGTGCCAGCAGCTCTTATATGAACACTGAAGCTTTCTTT. Its translation: CASSSYMNTEAFF.

This clonotype was observed a few times. The chain carries TRBV5-5 and TRBJ1-6; D is ambiguous. V lost 4 bases and J lost 9, with 14 bases in between. The CDR3 loop spans 14 amino acids. Looked up from germline, CDR1 is SGHKS and CDR2 is YYEKEE (reference sequence). The CDR3 nucleotides are TGTGCCAGCAGCCTGCTGCCCTCAACTTCACCCCTCCACTTT. Its protein is CASSLLPSTSPLHF.

In this sample, this clonotype turned up many times. The genes are TRBV7-9 and TRBJ2-7; D is uncertain. The V end lost 0 bases, the J end lost 4 bases, and 4 bases lay between the germline ends. Germline CDR1 reads SEHNR; CDR2 reads FQNEAQ (reference sequence). This CDR3 has 12 amino acids. In DNA, the CDR3 is TGTGCCAGCAGCTTAGCTACTTACGAGCAGTACTTC. This translates into CASSLATYEQYF.

The CDR3: CASSQVLGGRDNSPLHF. In DNA, the CDR3 is TGTGCCAGCAGCCAAGTTCTAGGGGGCAGGGACAATTCACCCCTCCACTTT. The V gene is TRBV4-2, the J gene TRBJ1-6; 7 bases map to TRBD1. With 1 base clipped from V and 7 bases from J, the junction kept 10 bases outside the gene matches. The CDR3 extends over 17 amino acids. In germline, CDR1 is LGHNA, CDR2 YNFKEQ.

The chain recombines TRBV2 with TRBJ1-1; D gene uncertain. The V gene lost 6 bases and the J gene lost 5 bases, with 16 bases spanning the gap. Germline lookup yields CDR1 SNHLY and CDR2 FYNNEI. The CDR3 covers 14 residues. The CDR3 DNA sequence: TGTGCCAGCAGCGGCGGGGATCGTGGGACTGAAGCTTTCTTT. This translates into CASSGGDRGTEAFF.

This clonotype was detected many times. This chain links TRBV20-1 with TRBJ2-1; possible D gene TRBD2, 6 bases. The CDR3 sequence is 14 residues long. Trimming took off 3 bases at V and 3 bases at J, with 12 bases between the two ends. CDR1 and CDR2 (germline): DFQATT, SNEGSKA (reference sequence). CDR3 sequence (DNA): TGCAGTGCTAGTCGTCTGGGGGGCTACAATGAGCAGTTCTTC. Translation gives CSASRLGGYNEQFF.

J is TRBJ1-4 and V is TRBV7-2; the match to TRBD1 covers 7 bases. CDR3 length: 16 residues. V was clipped by 6 bases and J by 7 bases; unmatched bases: 14. Germline assignment: CDR1 SGHTA and CDR2 FQGNSA. Written as DNA, the CDR3 is TGTGCCAGCAGGCACAGAGGGGGCAGGACGAGTGAAAAACTGTTTTTT. Residues: CASRHRGGRTSEKLFF.

This clonotype occurred a few times. The DNA of the CDR3 is TGTGCCAGCAGTTCCCCTGCCGGGACTAGCGGGGGGGTAGATACGCAGTATTTT. It encodes CASSSPAGTSGGVDTQYF. This chain links TRBV28 with TRBJ2-3; 16 bases line up with TRBD2. CDR1 and CDR2 (germline): MDHEN, SYDVKM. Losses at the gene ends were 4 bases for V and 5 bases for J; bases not matched to a gene: 9. CDR3 length: 18 residues.

This clonotype was picked up a small number of times. The V call is TRBV7-8, the J call TRBJ2-7; no clear D. Germline V gives CDR1 SGHVS, CDR2 FQNEAQ. V gave up 1 base and J gave up 1 base, with 5 bases separating them. This CDR3 is built from 13 residues. CDR3 region: CASSLVESYEQYF. The CDR3 DNA reads TGTGCCAGCAGCTTAGTGGAATCCTACGAGCAGTACTTC.

In its sample, this clonotype was seen a few times. The V call is TRBV5-1, the J call TRBJ2-3; the D gene could be TRBD1 or TRBD2 (5 bases each). Germline V gives CDR1 SGHRS, CDR2 YFSETQ. This CDR3 has 14 amino acids. With 2 bases removed from V and 1 base from J, the gap between germline ends came to 8 bases. The CDR3 region has the DNA TGCGCCAGCAGCTTCGTGGGGGGCACAGATACGCAGTATTTT. It translates to CASSFVGGTDTQYF.

CDR3 residues: CASRLEQGPGELFF. CDR3 coding DNA: TGTGCCAGCAGACTCGAACAGGGACCGGGGGAGCTGTTTTTT. The chain joins TRBV28 to TRBJ2-2; D possibly corresponds to TRBD1 (6 bases). CDR1 and CDR2 (germline): MDHEN, SYDVKM. Trimming removed 6 bases from V and 8 bases from J, with 16 bases in between. The CDR3 loop spans 14 amino acids.

This clonotype was seen only a few times. The chain has TRBV3-1 and TRBJ2-3; D not certain. Germline loops: CDR1 LGHDT, CDR2 YNNKEL (reference sequence). The CDR3 has 14 residues. V gave up 0 bases and J gave up 1 base, with 5 bases separating them. The CDR3 bases are TGTGCCAGCAGCCAAGATATGGGCACAGATACGCAGTATTTT. Translation: CASSQDMGTDTQYF.

This clonotype was seen a few times. The chain combines TRBV10-3 with TRBJ2-3; perhaps TRBD1 as D (6 bases). CDR3 length: 15 residues. V lost 2 bases to trimming and J lost 3 bases, with 12 bases between them. Looked up from germline, CDR1 is ENHRY and CDR2 is SYGVKD. CDR3 loop: CAISEPRQGTDTQYF. CDR3 nucleotides: TGTGCCATCAGTGAGCCGAGGCAGGGGACAGATACGCAGTATTTT.

This clonotype was seen ten or more times. The chain is built from TRBV5-1 and TRBJ2-5, with D possibly matching TRBD1 (6 bases). Trimming shortened V by 4 bases and J by 5 bases, and 18 bases separated the two germline ends. The CDR3 spans 15 residues. CDR1 SGHRS and CDR2 YFSETQ come from the germline V gene. The CDR3 bases are TGCGCCAGCAGCCCCGAAGGGGGAGAAGGGGAGACCCAGTACTTC. Translating it yields CASSPEGGEGETQYF.

V and J are TRBV24-1 and TRBJ2-3; 8 bases fit TRBD2. This CDR3 spans 16 amino acids. The V segment lost 0 bases and the J segment 1 base; nucleotides outside the gene matches: 2. Per the germline V gene, CDR1 is KGHDR and CDR2 is SFDVKD. The CDR3 region has the DNA TGTGCCACCAGTGATTTGCCGGGGGGGGGCACAGATACGCAGTATTTT. This translates into CATSDLPGGGTDTQYF.

This chain joins TRBV12-3 or TRBV12-4 and TRBJ2-7; D unresolved. The CDR3 length is 12 residues. With 4 bases removed from V and 4 bases from J, the gap between germline ends came to 8 bases. The CDR3 nucleotides are TGTGCCAGCAGTTCGGACGGTTACGAGCAGTACTTC. Residues: CASSSDGYEQYF.

This clonotype was counted many times. This chain joins TRBV10-3 and TRBJ2-4, with 8 bases that match TRBD1. Trimming took 2 bases from V and 3 from J; bases not matched to a gene: 9. Germline loops: CDR1 ENHRY, CDR2 SYGVKD. CDR3 length: 17 amino acids. The CDR3, as DNA: TGTGCCATCAGTGAGCCTAGACAGGGGCTGGGCAAAAACATTCAGTACTTC. Protein product: CAISEPRQGLGKNIQYF.

The chain links TRBV20-1 to TRBJ1-1, with TRBD1 as a possible D gene (6 bases). Germline assignment: CDR1 DFQATT and CDR2 SNEGSKA (reference sequence). The CDR3 has 14 residues. Trimming took 6 bases from V and 4 from J, leaving 18 bases between them. The CDR3 DNA follows: TGCAGTGCCCTAGGGGGGTATGGAGGCACTGAAGCTTTCTTT. It specifies CSALGGYGGTEAFF.

The chain links TRBV2 to TRBJ1-6; no firm D call. Deletions cut 6 bases from V and 9 bases from J, with 9 bases between. Germline values: CDR1 SNHLY, CDR2 FYNNEI. This CDR3 comprises 12 residues. CDR3 coding DNA: TGTGCCAGCAGGGAAAGAGGTTCACCCCTCCACTTT. Translation gives CASRERGSPLHF.

This chain uses TRBV28 with TRBJ2-7, with a weak D call TRBD1 (6 bases). CDR1 is MDHEN, CDR2 SYDVKM, per germline. The CDR3 has 11 residues. V lost 6 bases and J lost 7, with 10 bases in between. The CDR3: CASSLRGEQYF. The CDR3 DNA sequence: TGTGCCAGCAGCCTAAGGGGGGAGCAGTACTTC.

The V and J genes are TRBV5-1 and TRBJ2-3; D could derive from TRBD1 or TRBD2 (7 bases each). Per the germline V gene, CDR1 is SGHRS and CDR2 is YFSETQ. Trimming left V 8 bases short and J 4 bases short, with 20 bases between. The CDR3 runs to 15 residues. Here the CDR3 DNA reads TGCGCCAGTCGACAGGGAGGGGAGAGTGCAGATACGCAGTATTTT. It encodes CASRQGGESADTQYF.

This clonotype was found many times. The chain joins TRBV19 to TRBJ2-3, with 8 bases matching TRBD1. The J segment lost 4 bases and the V segment lost 10 bases, leaving 13 bases of the junction unmatched. The CDR3 spans 15 residues. Germline V gives CDR1 LNHDA, CDR2 SQIVND (reference sequence). The CDR3 is CATSPETGAADTQYF. CDR3 DNA: TGTGCCACTTCCCCCGAGACAGGGGCCGCAGATACGCAGTATTTT.

This clonotype was seen a handful of times. The V call is TRBV5-1, the J call TRBJ2-1, with TRBD2 as a possible D gene (7 bases). CDR1 is SGHRS and CDR2 is YFSETQ in the germline V gene. The CDR3 sequence is 15 residues long. V was shortened by 1 base and J by 10 bases, with 18 bases between the two germline ends. This chain's CDR3 is CASSLTGGASLEQFF. CDR3 nucleotides: TGCGCCAGCAGCTTGACGGGGGGCGCAAGTCTCGAGCAGTTCTTC.

This clonotype was recorded a few times. This sequence joins TRBV29-1 and TRBJ1-3; D gene uncertain. V lost 3 bases, J lost 0 bases, and 6 bases lay in between. CDR3 length: 13 residues. Germline values: CDR1 SQVTM, CDR2 ANQGSEA. The CDR3 sequence: CSVEVHSGNTIYF. The CDR3, as DNA: TGCAGCGTTGAGGTTCACTCTGGAAACACCATATATTTT.

The V and J genes are TRBV9 and TRBJ2-2; TRBD2 matches 7 bases. Germline-derived CDR1 and CDR2 are SGDLS and YYNGEE. V shed 3 bases and J 4 bases; nucleotides not matched to a gene: 0. The CDR3 is 13 amino acids. The DNA for the CDR3 is TGTGCCAGCAGCGGCGGGGGCACCGGGGAGCTGTTTTTT. It yields the protein CASSGGGTGELFF.

CDR3 DNA: TGCGCCAGCAGCTTGGAAGCAGTTACCGGGGAGCTGTTTTTT. This sequence encodes CASSLEAVTGELFF. The chain has TRBV5-1 and TRBJ2-2, with no clear D. CDR1 SGHRS and CDR2 YFSETQ come from the germline V gene. Trimming stripped 0 bases from V and 5 bases from J, with 8 bases between. This CDR3 is 14 amino acids long.

This clonotype was seen more than once but under ten times. The chain couples TRBV3-1 to TRBJ2-3, with D perhaps given as TRBD1 or TRBD2 (5 bases each). Germline V gives CDR1 LGHDT, CDR2 YNNKEL (reference sequence). V dropped 1 base and J dropped 7 bases, with 24 bases sitting between them. The CDR3 loop spans 18 amino acids. The CDR3 DNA sequence: TGTGCCAGCAGCCAAGGAGGAAAGTCGGGGCGATTTGTAAATACGCAGTATTTT. As protein: CASSQGGKSGRFVNTQYF.

The sample holds many counts of this clonotype. J is TRBJ2-5 and V is TRBV6-2 or TRBV6-3; 11 bases are a match to TRBD2. In germline, CDR1 is MNHEY, CDR2 SVGEGT. Trimming removed 5 bases from V and 2 bases from J; junction bases left unmatched: 1. There are 14 residues in the CDR3. The CDR3 coding sequence is TGTGCCAGCAGTAGACTAGCGGGGCAAGAGACCCAGTACTTC. This translates into CASSRLAGQETQYF.